This T cell receptor (beta chain) was observed in a study of glioma-infiltrating T cells after dendritic cell vaccination. Study-level results: Few patients contributed both blood and tumor specimens. Longer survival after dendritic cell vaccination followed higher pretreatment TIL content.

Data came from immunoSEQ multiplex PCR; TCRdb stores just in-frame clones and leaves some out. The data contain approximately 99,000 clones, approximately 84% of them seen just once; the ten biggest clones take up approximately 5.4%. For this clone: Antigen specificity is unknown.

The time point was: after dendritic cell vaccination, including at tumor progression/relapse. With 10 bases removed from V and 0 bases from J, the gap between germline ends came to 18 bases. CDR1 and CDR2 (germline): WNHNN, SYGVQD (reference sequence). The CDR3 is 16 residues long. The rearrangement links TRBV10-1 to TRBJ2-2, with D unresolved. The clonotype comes from a human donor with glioblastoma. This sample comprised blood, obtained after dendritic cell vaccination. CDR3: CATSATTPANTGELFF. The CDR3 region has the DNA TGCGCCACCTCTGCCACAACCCCTGCGAACACCGGGGAGCTGTTTTTT.